This T cell receptor beta chain was identified during a study of beta chain features in type 1 diabetes. Study background: Cell yields, gender and age were similar in healthy donors and patients. Findings and caveats of the study: The study found moderately but significantly shorter TCRB CDR3s in all four CD4+ subsets of Type 1 diabetes patients. The analysis here could not establish whether HLA type shapes TCRB rearrangement.

It was via CD45RO/CCR7/CD25/CD127/CD95/CD27 that CD4+ naive, central memory, regulatory and stem cell-like memory cells were sorted. Purities in excess of 95% were seen in all sorted populations. With 5 bases removed from V and 4 bases from J, the gap between germline ends came to 14 bases. This CDR3 is built from 14 residues. Germline loops: CDR1 SGHDN, CDR2 FVKESK. In this sample, this clone turned up a few times. Antigen: not known. Expressed TCRB transcripts were sequenced because the isolated RNA had all been reverse transcribed beforehand. Sequencing used immunoSEQ multiplex PCR; TCRdb keeps in-frame clones, though not all of them. The sample carries about 650,000 clones, around 11% recorded once.

This TCR was sampled from a man younger than 45 with type 1 diabetes. The V and J genes are TRBV14 and TRBJ1-2, with D perhaps matching TRBD1 (5 bases). Source material: naive CD4+ T cells from blood. CDR3 nucleotides: TGTGCCAGCAGCTTAACAGGATCCGTCTATGGCTACACCTTC. This gives the protein CASSLTGSVYGYTF.